Sequencing of this TCR beta chain was carried out in a study of T cells after yellow fever vaccination. UMIs were added to TCR cDNA along with a universal primer site when it was made by 5'RACE template switching. TCRdb processed the 5' RACE reads anew with MiXCR; each CDR3 protein has one entry. The data contain about 300,000 distinct CDR3 sequences, approximately 7% of them singletons. Regarding the study as a whole: It was the secondary response that reached its peak faster, day 5 versus 15, but it was weaker.

Deletions cut 7 bases from V and 4 bases from J, with 13 bases between. CDR3 length: 13 amino acids. Ten or more counts support this clonotype. The antigen is unknown. The specimen comprised PBMCs, sampled 35 to 50 days after the first yellow fever vaccination. The V and J genes are TRBV12-3 or TRBV12-4 and TRBJ1-1; no clear D gene. The clonotype comes from a man aged 18-30 years who received the YFV17D yellow fever vaccine. Here the CDR3 reads CASTPQVGTEAFF. The CDR3 DNA reads TGTGCCAGCACCCCCCAAGTCGGCACTGAAGCTTTCTTT.